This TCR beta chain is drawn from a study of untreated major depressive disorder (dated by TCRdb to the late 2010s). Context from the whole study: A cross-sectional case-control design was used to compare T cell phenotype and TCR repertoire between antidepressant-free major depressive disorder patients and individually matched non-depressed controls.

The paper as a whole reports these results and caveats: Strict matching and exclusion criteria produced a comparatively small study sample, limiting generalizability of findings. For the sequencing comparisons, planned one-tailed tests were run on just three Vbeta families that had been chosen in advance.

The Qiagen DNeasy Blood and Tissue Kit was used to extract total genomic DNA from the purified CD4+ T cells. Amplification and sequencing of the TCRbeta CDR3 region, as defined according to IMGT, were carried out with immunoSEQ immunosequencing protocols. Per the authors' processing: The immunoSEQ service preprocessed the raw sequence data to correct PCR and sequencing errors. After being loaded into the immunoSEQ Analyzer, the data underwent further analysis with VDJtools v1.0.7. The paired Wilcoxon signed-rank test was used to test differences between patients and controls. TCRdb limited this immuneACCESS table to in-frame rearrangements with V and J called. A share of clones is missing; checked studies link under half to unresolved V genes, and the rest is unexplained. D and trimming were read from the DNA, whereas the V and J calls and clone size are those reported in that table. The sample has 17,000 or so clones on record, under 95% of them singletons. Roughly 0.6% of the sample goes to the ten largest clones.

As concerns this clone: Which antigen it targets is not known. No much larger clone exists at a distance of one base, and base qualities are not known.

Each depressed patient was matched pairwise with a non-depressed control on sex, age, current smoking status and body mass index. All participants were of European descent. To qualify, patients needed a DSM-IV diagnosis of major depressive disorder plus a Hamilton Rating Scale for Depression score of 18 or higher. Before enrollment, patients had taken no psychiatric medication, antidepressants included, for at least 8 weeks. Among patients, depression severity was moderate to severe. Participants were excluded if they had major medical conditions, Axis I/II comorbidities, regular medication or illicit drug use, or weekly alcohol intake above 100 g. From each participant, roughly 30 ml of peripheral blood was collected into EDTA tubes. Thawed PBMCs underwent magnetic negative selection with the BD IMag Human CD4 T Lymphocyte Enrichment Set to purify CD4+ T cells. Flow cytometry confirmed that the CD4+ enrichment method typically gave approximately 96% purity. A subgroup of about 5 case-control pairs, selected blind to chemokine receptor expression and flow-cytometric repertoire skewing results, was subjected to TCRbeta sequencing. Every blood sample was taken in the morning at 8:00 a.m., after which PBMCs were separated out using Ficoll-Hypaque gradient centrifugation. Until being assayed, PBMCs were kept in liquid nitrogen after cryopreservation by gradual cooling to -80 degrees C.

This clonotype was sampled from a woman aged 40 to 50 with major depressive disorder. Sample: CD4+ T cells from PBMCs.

At the DNA level, the sequence is TGTGCCAGCAGTGAAGGTAGCAAGTCCCAAGAGACCCAGTACTTC. Its amino acids are CASSEGSKSQETQYF. This chain is built from TRBV2 and TRBJ2-5, with no confidently assigned D gene. Its CDR3 holds 15 amino acids, cysteine through phenylalanine. The sequence is cut down to CDR3 DNA, 45 bases in frame from base 1. The germline V gene encodes CDR1 SNHLY and CDR2 FYNNEI. V was cut back by 1 base and J by 1 base, leaving a gap of 10 bases between them.